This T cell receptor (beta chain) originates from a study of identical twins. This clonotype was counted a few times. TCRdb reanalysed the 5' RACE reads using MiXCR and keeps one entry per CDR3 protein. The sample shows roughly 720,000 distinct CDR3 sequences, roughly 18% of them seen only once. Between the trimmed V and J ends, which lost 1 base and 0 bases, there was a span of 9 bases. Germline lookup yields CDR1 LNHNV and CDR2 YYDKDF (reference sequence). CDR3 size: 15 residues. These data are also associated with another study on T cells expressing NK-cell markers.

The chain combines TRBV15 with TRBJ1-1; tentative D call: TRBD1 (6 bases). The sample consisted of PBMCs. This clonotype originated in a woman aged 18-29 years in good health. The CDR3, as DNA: TGTGCCACCAGCAGAGGTGACAGGATGAACACTGAAGCTTTCTTT. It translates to CATSRGDRMNTEAFF.